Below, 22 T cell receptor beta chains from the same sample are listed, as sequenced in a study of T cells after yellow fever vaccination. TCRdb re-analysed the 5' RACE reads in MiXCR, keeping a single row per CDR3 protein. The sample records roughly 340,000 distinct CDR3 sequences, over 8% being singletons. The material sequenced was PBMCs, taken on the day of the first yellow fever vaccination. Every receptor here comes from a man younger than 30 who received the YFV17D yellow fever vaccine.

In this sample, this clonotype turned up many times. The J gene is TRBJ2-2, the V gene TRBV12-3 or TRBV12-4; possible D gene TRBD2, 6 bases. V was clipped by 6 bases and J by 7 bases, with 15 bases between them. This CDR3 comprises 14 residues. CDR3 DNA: TGTGCCAGCAGGCCGGCGGGCGGGGACGGGGAGCTGTTTTTT. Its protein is CASRPAGGDGELFF.

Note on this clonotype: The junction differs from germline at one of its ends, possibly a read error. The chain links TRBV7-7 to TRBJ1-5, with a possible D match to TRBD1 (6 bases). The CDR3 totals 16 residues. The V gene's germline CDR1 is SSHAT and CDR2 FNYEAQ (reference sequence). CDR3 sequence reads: CASSFRRDKYNQPQHF. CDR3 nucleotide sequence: TGTGCTAGCAGCTTCCGCCGGGACAAATACAATCAGCCCCAGCATTTT.

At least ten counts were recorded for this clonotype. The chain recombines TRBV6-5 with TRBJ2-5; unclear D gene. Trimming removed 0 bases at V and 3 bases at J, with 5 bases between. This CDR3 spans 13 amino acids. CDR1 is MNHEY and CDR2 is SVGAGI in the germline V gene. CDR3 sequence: CASSYSGEETQYF. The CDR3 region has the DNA TGTGCCAGCAGTTACTCGGGCGAAGAGACCCAGTACTTC.

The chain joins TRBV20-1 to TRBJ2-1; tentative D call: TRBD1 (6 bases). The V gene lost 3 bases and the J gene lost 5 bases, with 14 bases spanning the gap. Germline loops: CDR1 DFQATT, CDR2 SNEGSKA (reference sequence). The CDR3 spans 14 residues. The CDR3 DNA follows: TGCAGTGCTAGCAGTCGAAACAGGGACAATGAGCAGTTCTTC. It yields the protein CSASSRNRDNEQFF.

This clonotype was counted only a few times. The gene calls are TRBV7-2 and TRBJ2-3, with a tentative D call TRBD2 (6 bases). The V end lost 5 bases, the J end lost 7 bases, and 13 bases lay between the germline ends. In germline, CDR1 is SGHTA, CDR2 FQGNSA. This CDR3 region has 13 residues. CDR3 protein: CASSGGDKYTQYF. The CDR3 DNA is TGTGCCAGCAGCGGCGGGGATAAATATACGCAGTATTTT.

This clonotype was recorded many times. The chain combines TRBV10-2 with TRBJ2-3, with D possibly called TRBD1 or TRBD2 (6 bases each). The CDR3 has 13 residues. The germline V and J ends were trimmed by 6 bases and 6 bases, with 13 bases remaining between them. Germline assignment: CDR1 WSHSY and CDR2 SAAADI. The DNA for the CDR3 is TGCGCCAGCAGCGGGGGCCTGGTTGATACGCAGTATTTT. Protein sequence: CASSGGLVDTQYF.

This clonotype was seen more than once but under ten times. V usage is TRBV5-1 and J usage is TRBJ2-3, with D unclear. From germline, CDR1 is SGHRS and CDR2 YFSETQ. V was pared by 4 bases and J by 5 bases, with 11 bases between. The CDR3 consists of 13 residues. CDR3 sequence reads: CASSPDRLDTQYF. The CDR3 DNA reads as TGCGCCAGCAGCCCGGATAGGTTAGATACGCAGTATTTT.

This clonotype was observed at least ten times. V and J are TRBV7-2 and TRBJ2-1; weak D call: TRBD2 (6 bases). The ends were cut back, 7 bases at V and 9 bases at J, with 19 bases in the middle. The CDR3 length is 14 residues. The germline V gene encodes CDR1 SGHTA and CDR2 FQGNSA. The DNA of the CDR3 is TGTGCCAGCACGTACGATGGGACCGGGGGTGAGCAGTTCTTC. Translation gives CASTYDGTGGEQFF.

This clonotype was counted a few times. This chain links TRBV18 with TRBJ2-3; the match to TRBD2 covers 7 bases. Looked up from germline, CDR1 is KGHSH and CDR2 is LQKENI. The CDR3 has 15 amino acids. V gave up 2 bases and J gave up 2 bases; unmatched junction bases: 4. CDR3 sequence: CASSPSRGVTDTQYF. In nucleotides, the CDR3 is TGTGCCAGCTCACCATCTCGGGGGGTCACAGATACGCAGTATTTT. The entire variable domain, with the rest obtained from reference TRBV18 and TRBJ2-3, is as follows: NAGVMQNPRHLVRRRGQEARLRCSPMKGHSHVYWYRQLPEEGLKFMVYLQKENIIDESGMPKERFSAEFPKEGPSILRIQQVVRGDSAAYFCASSPSRGVTDTQYFGPGTRLTVL.

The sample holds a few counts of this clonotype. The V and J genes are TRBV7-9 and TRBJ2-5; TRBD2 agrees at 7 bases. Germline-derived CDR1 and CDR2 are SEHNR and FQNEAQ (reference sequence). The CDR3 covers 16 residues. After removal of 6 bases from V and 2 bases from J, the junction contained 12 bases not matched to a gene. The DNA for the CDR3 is TGTGCCAGCAGTCGCCCCACAGCGGGGCCACAAGAGACCCAGTACTTC. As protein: CASSRPTAGPQETQYF.

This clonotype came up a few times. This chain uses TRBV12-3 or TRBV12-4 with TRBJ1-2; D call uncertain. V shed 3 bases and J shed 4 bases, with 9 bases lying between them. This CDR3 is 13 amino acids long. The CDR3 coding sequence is TGTGCCAGCAGTTTTACGGAGACCTATGGCTACACCTTC. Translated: CASSFTETYGYTF.

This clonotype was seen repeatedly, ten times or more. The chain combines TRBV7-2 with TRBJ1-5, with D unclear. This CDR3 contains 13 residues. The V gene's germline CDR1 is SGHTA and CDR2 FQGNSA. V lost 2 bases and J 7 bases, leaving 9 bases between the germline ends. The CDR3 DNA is TGTGCCAGCAGCTTAAACAGCGGCCAGCCCCAGCATTTT. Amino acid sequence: CASSLNSGQPQHF. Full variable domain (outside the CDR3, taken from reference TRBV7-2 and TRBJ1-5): GAGVSQSPSNKVTEKGKDVELRCDPISGHTALYWYRQSLGQGLEFLIYFQGNSAPDKSGLPSDRFSAERTGGSVSTLTIQRTQQEDSAVYLCASSLNSGQPQHFGDGTRLSIL.

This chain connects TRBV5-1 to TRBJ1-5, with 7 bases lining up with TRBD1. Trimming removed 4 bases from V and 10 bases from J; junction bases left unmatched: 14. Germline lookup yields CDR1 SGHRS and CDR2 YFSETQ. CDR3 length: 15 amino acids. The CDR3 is CASSPLTGPEHPQHF. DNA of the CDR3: TGCGCCAGCAGCCCCCTGACAGGGCCGGAGCATCCCCAGCATTTT. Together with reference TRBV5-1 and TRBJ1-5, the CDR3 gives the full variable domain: KAGVTQTPRYLIKTRGQQVTLSCSPISGHRSVSWYQQTPGQGLQFLFEYFSETQRNKGNFPGRFSGRQFSNSRSEMNVSTLELGDSALYLCASSPLTGPEHPQHFGDGTRLSIL.

The CDR3 loop reads CASSHRAGGHQPQHF. CDR3 sequence (DNA): TGTGCCAGCAGCCACCGGGCTGGGGGACATCAGCCCCAGCATTTT. The V call is TRBV7-6, the J call TRBJ1-5; a weak D match, TRBD1 (5 bases). The length of the CDR3 is 15 residues. The V end lost 5 bases, the J end lost 5 bases, and 16 bases lay between the germline ends. In germline, CDR1 is SGHVS, CDR2 FNYEAQ.

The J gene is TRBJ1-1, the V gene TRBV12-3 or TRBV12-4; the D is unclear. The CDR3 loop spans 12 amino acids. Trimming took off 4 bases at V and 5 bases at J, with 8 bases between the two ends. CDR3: CASSYVRTEAFF. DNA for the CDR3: TGTGCCAGCAGTTACGTAAGGACTGAAGCTTTCTTT.

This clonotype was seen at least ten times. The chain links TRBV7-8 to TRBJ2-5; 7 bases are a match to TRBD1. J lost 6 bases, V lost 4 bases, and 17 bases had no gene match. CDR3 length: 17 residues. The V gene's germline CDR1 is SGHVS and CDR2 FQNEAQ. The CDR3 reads CASSSAAGTAVKKTQYF. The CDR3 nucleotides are TGTGCCAGCAGCTCCGCCGCAGGGACAGCAGTTAAGAAGACCCAGTACTTC.

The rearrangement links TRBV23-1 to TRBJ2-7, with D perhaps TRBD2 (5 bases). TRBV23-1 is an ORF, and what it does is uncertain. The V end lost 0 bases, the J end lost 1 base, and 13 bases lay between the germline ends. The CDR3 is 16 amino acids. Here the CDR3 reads CASSQSSGERSYEQYV. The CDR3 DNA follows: TGCGCCAGCAGTCAATCAAGTGGGGAGAGATCCTACGAGCAGTACGTC.

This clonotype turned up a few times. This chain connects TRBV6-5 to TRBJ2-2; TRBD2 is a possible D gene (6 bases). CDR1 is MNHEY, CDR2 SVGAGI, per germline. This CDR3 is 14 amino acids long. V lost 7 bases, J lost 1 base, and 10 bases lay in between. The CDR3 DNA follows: TGTGCCAGCAAATACGGGGGGAACACCGGGGAGCTGTTTTTT. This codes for CASKYGGNTGELFF.

CDR3 coding DNA: TGTGCCAGCAGCCGCGAACAGGGATTTGGGGGGACCCAGTACTTC. It is translated as CASSREQGFGGTQYF. The rearrangement joins TRBV4-2 to TRBJ2-5, with D perhaps matching TRBD1 (6 bases). Trimming removed 4 bases at V and 7 bases at J, with 19 bases between. Per the germline V gene, CDR1 is LGHNA and CDR2 is YNFKEQ. The CDR3 contains 15 residues.

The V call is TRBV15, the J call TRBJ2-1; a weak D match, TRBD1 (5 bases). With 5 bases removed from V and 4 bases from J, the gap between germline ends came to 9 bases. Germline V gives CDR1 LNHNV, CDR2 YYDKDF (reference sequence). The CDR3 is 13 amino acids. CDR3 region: CATSLQVYNEQFF. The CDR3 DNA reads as TGTGCCACCAGCTTACAGGTATACAATGAGCAGTTCTTC.

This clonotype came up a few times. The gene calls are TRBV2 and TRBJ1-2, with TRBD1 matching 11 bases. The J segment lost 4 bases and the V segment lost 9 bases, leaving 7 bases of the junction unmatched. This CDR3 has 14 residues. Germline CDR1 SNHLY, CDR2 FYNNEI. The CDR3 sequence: CASLGQGDAYGYTF. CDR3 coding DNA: TGTGCCAGTTTGGGACAGGGGGACGCCTATGGCTACACCTTC.

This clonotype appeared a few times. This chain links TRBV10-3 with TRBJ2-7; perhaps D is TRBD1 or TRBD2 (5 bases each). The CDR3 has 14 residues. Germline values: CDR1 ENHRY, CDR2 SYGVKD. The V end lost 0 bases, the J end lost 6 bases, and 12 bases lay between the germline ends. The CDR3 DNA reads TGTGCCATCAGTGAGTCGACATCGAGGGGCGAGCAGTACTTC. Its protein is CAISESTSRGEQYF.